This T cell receptor beta chain emerged from a study of neoadjuvant anti-PD-1 for oral cavity cancer (dated by TCRdb to the early 2020s). The study in broad terms: Patients mostly received three to four biweekly doses of nivolumab at 3 mg/kg before curative-intent surgical resection. Patients with complete response, partial response or stable disease by RECIST 1.1 were defined as responders, whereas patients with progression were defined as non-responders. A fourth nivolumab dose was given around day 43 to patients without progression, and definitive surgical resection was performed in those patients on days 50-56. There were 12 patients in the parent correlative cohort, and the response rate was approximately 36%.

The study at large found these results: TCR analyses included only three patients per response group, and the authors called for larger cohorts for validation. Higher pretreatment blood TCRbeta clonality and lower post-treatment tumor TCRbeta clonality were correlated with higher pretreatment blood Treg/Th17 ratios. After neoadjuvant nivolumab, T cell clonality (Gini index) in PBMCs was significantly higher in non-responders than in responders.

Worth noting for this clone: This clone's antigen is unknown. The input lacks base qualities; no much larger clone sits a single base away.

For CDR1 and CDR2, the germline V gene lists SGHVS and FQNEAQ. Between the V and J ends, shortened by 4 bases and 5 bases respectively, the junction contains 14 bases. Counted from cysteine to phenylalanine, this CDR3 has 14 amino acids. Kept here is only the CDR3 DNA, which spans 42 bases and is read in frame from base 1. The time point label on this specimen signifies: before neoadjuvant nivolumab. The patients had newly diagnosed stage II-IVA oral cavity squamous cell carcinoma and had not received any prior systemic or radiation treatment. Everyone in the cohort had locally advanced, HPV-negative oral cavity squamous cell carcinoma. Peripheral blood mononuclear cells were analyzed directly and were not maintained or expanded in culture. The samples were obtained from a longitudinal correlative study of a single-arm phase II trial testing neoadjuvant nivolumab in oral cavity squamous cell carcinoma. Subject-matched pre- and post-treatment PBMCs and tumors from three responders and three non-responders were subjected to genomic DNA-based TCRbeta sequencing. Peripheral blood mononuclear cells were collected before nivolumab treatment and again after treatment, at the time of surgery. The Maxwell RSC DNA from Cells kit was used to isolate genomic DNA from PBMCs.

For deep sequencing, each PBMC sample was run in six replicates, with libraries mostly built from roughly 460 ng of input genomic DNA. TCRbeta libraries were prepared with the immunoSEQ hsTCRbeta kit according to the manufacturer's instructions. The finished libraries were brought together in one pool at approximately 3 nM, which was then read using an Illumina NovaSeq 6000 S4 flow cell. For the original study's pipeline: The immunoSEQ Analyzer was used for raw data preprocessing and quality control. The analysis was restricted to productive rearrangements, with each unique CDR3 amino acid sequence defining a clonotype. Repertoire clonality was estimated as the Gini-Simpson index, which was computed with the R package tcR. Student's t test was used to compare Gini indices, while Pearson correlation assessed associations with tumor size change. This immuneACCESS table, as held by TCRdb, lists in-frame sequences with V and J called but not all clones. Of the missing ones, under half trace to an unresolved V gene in checked studies; the others have no known cause. For V, J and clone size, that table is used; D and trimming come from the DNA. In all, the sample holds around 14,000 clones, and around two thirds of those were seen once. The ten largest clones represent 2.1% of the sample.

Recombination connected TRBV7-8 to TRBJ2-5, and TRBD1 may be the D gene, going by 6 matching bases. Source: PBMCs, taken before nivolumab (anti-PD-1) treatment. The receptor's source is a person between 35 and 79 years old with oral cavity squamous cell carcinoma. The nucleotide sequence reads TGTGCCAGCAGCTCTCAGGGGTCTTCGGAGACCCAGTACTTC. Its translation is CASSSQGSSETQYF.